This T cell receptor beta chain was sequenced for a study of shared clonotypes between healthy human individuals. Turning to the study itself: The study used three CD4 naive, three CD4 memory, two CD8 naive and one CD8 memory plate per donor.

Germline loops: CDR1 MDHEN, CDR2 SYDVKM. Trimming cost V 3 bases and J 2 bases, with 11 bases left between them. The CDR3 extends over 15 amino acids. Libraries were prepared by immunoSEQ multiplex PCR; TCRdb keeps only in-frame clonotypes and omits some of them. The sample contains about 610,000 clones, approximately 97% of which appear only once. To note about this clone: The antigen is undetermined.

Findings of the study overall: In a handful of donors, around 5% of naive CD4 clonotypes appeared in common. Naive subsets, compared against memory subsets, generally had larger estimated richness values.

Material: naive CD4+ T cells sorted from blood. Subset here: CD45RA+ positively selected. The source is a woman in her thirties in good health. The chain uses TRBV28 and TRBJ1-5; maybe TRBD1 (6 bases). As DNA, the CDR3 is TGTGCCAGCAGTTTTAGGGGGGCTCGCAATCAGCCCCAGCATTTT. Protein product: CASSFRGARNQPQHF.